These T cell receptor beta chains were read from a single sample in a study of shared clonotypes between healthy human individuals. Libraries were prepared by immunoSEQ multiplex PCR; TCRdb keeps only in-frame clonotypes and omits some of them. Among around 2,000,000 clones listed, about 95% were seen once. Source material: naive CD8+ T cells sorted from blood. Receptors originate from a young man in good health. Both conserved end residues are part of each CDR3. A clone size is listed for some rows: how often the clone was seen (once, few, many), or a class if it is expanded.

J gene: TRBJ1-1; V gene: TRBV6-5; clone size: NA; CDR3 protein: CASSFPSAGGLDEAFF
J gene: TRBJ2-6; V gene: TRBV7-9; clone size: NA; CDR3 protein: CASSPFGRVVAGANVLTF
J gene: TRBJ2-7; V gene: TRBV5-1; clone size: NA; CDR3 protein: CASSPSGGGRAEEQYF
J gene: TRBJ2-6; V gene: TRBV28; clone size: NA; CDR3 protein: CASSFGLAGGSSGANVLTF
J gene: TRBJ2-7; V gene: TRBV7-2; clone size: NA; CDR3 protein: CASSSRQAGYEQYF
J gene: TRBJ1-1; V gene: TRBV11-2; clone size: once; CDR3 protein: CASSSAHRGSTEAFF
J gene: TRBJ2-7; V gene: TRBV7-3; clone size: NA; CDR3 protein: CASSDLAGSEQYF
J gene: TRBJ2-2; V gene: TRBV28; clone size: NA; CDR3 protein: CASSLVGEGRNTGELFF
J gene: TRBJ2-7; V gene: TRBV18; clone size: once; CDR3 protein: CASSPTSSPPYEQYF
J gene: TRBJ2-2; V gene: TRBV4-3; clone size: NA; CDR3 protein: CASSQESEGPPVFGGELFF
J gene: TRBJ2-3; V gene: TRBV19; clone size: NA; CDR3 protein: CASSGISGIADTQYF
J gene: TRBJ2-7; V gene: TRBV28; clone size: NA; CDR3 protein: CASSPQGGSYEQYF
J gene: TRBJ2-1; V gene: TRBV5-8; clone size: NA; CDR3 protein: CASSFTAYNEQFF
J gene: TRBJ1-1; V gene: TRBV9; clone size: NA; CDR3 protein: CASSSGPQNTEAFF
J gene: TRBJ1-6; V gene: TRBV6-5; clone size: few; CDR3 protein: CASRYVEGDSPLHF
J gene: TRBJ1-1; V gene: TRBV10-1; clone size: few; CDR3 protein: CATRLGMNTEAFF
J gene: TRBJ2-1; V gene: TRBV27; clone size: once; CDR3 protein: CASSLSGYYNEQFF
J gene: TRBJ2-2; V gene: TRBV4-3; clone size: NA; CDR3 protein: CASSHLLAGANTGELFF
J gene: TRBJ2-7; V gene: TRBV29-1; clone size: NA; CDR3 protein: CSVEDRTYEQYF
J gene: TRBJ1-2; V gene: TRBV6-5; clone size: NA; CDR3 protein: CASRQPATGLGYTF
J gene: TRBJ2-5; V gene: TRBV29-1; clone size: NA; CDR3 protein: CSVEDRGSGPFPKTQYF
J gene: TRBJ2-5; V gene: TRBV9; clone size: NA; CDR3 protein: CASSTWTAETQYF
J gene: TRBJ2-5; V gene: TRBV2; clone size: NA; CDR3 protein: CASSEWWAGEGLETQYF
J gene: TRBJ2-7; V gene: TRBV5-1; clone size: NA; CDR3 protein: CASSLEGLAGYYEQYF
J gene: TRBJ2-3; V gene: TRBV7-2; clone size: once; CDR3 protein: CASSLESPVFGTDTQYF
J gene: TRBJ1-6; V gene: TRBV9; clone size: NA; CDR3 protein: CASSGLGPAGRALHF
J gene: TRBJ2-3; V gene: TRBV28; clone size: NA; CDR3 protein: CASTSREGTDTQYF
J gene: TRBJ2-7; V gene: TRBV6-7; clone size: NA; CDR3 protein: CASTFRGGHDYEQYF
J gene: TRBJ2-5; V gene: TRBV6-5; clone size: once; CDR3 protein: CASRDSPPAETQYF
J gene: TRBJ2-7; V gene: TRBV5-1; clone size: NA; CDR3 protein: CASSLDREVYEQYF
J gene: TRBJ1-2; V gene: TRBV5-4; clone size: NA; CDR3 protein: CASSLRGSNYGYTF
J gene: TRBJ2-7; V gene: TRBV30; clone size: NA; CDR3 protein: CAWSVGDDEQYF
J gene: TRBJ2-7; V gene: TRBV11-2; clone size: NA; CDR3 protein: CASSFGTGFEQYF